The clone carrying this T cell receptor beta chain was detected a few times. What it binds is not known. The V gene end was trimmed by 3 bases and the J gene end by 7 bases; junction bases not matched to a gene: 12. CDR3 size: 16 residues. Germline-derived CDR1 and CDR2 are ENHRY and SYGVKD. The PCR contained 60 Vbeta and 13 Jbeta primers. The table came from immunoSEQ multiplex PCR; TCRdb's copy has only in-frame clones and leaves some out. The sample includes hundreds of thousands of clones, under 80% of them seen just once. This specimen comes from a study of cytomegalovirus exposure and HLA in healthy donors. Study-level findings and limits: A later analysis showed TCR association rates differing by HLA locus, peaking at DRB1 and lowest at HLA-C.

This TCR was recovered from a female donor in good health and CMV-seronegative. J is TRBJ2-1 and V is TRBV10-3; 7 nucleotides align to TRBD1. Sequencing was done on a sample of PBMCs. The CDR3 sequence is CAISDGGETGLNEQFF. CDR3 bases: TGTGCCATCAGTGATGGGGGAGAGACAGGGTTGAATGAGCAGTTCTTC.